A selection of T cell receptor beta chains follows, all from one sample in a study of blood T cells in healthy people across ages. From the 5' RACE reads, TCRdb called clonotypes with MiXCR, one entry per CDR3 protein. The table lists roughly 800,000 distinct CDR3 sequences, about 62% of them singletons. Specimen: blood. The receptors were sampled from a man aged 25-45 years in good health. Both conserved end residues are part of each CDR3. Each record gives: clone size, V gene, D gene, J gene, CDR3 protein, CDR3 DNA. D genes are given only for firm matches. For some rows the clone size is stated as once, few or many, or as a class when expanded; others skip it.

clone size: -; V gene: TRBV29-1; D gene: -; J gene: TRBJ1-3; CDR3 protein: CSVVEGSGNTIYF; CDR3 DNA: TGCAGCGTTGTCGAAGGCTCTGGAAACACCATATATTTT
clone size: many; V gene: TRBV29-1; D gene: -; J gene: TRBJ2-7; CDR3 protein: CSAGGGYEQYF; CDR3 DNA: TGCAGCGCAGGGGGGGGCTACGAGCAGTACTTC
clone size: -; V gene: TRBV3-1; D gene: -; J gene: TRBJ1-1; CDR3 protein: CASSPTVDSYTEAFF; CDR3 DNA: TGTGCCAGCAGCCCCACAGTCGACAGCTACACTGAAGCTTTCTTT
clone size: -; V gene: TRBV20-1; D gene: -; J gene: TRBJ2-7; CDR3 protein: CSARSRGGRSYEQYF; CDR3 DNA: TGCAGTGCTAGATCGAGGGGGGGCCGTTCCTACGAGCAGTACTTC
clone size: -; V gene: TRBV29-1; D gene: -; J gene: TRBJ2-5; CDR3 protein: CSVRYETQYF; CDR3 DNA: TGCAGCGTCCGATATGAGACCCAGTACTTC
clone size: few; V gene: TRBV7-2; D gene: TRBD1; J gene: TRBJ1-2; CDR3 protein: CASSSTGGNYGYTF; CDR3 DNA: TGTGCCAGCAGCTCGACAGGGGGGAACTATGGCTACACCTTC
clone size: -; V gene: TRBV5-1; D gene: TRBD1; J gene: TRBJ1-6; CDR3 protein: CASSLDRGQNSPLHF; CDR3 DNA: TGCGCCAGCAGCTTAGACAGGGGGCAAAATTCACCCCTCCACTTT
clone size: -; V gene: TRBV21-1; D gene: -; J gene: TRBJ1-2; CDR3 protein: CASSKSVRGFICYGYTF; CDR3 DNA: TGTGCCAGCAGCAAATCAGTCAGGGGGTTTATTTGCTATGGCTACACCTTC
clone size: -; V gene: TRBV20-1; D gene: -; J gene: TRBJ2-3; CDR3 protein: CSAPTSPGSTDTQYF; CDR3 DNA: TGCAGTGCCCCAACCTCCCCCGGGAGCACAGATACGCAGTATTTT
clone size: -; V gene: TRBV2; D gene: TRBD2; J gene: TRBJ2-5; CDR3 protein: CASSEIRGGQETQYF; CDR3 DNA: TGTGCCAGCAGTGAAATTCGGGGGGGTCAGGAGACCCAGTACTTC
clone size: -; V gene: TRBV20-1; D gene: TRBD1; J gene: TRBJ2-1; CDR3 protein: CSATNRGYNEQFF; CDR3 DNA: TGCAGTGCTACAAACAGGGGCTACAATGAGCAGTTCTTC
clone size: -; V gene: TRBV7-2; D gene: TRBD2; J gene: TRBJ2-7; CDR3 protein: CASSLELPTSGGNEQYF; CDR3 DNA: TGTGCCAGCAGCTTAGAACTCCCGACTAGCGGGGGGAACGAGCAGTACTTC
clone size: once; V gene: TRBV28; D gene: -; J gene: TRBJ1-2; CDR3 protein: CANSLVGRYGYTF; CDR3 DNA: TGTGCCAACAGTTTGGTCGGCCGATATGGCTACACCTTC
clone size: -; V gene: TRBV28; D gene: -; J gene: TRBJ2-7; CDR3 protein: CASSHREGPYEQYF; CDR3 DNA: TGTGCCAGCAGCCACAGGGAAGGCCCCTACGAGCAGTACTTC
clone size: -; V gene: TRBV6-5; D gene: -; J gene: TRBJ1-2; CDR3 protein: CASSYRGGYYGYTF; CDR3 DNA: TGTGCCAGCAGTTACCGGGGTGGATACTATGGCTACACCTTC
clone size: -; V gene: TRBV5-8; D gene: -; J gene: TRBJ1-1; CDR3 protein: CASSLNRRSEAFF; CDR3 DNA: TGTGCCAGCAGCTTGAATAGGAGGTCTGAAGCTTTCTTT
clone size: -; V gene: TRBV29-1; D gene: TRBD1; J gene: TRBJ1-1; CDR3 protein: CSVYAIPRQGKSMNTEAFF; CDR3 DNA: TGCAGCGTCTACGCCATTCCGAGACAGGGGAAGTCTATGAACACTGAAGCTTTCTTT
clone size: -; V gene: TRBV3-1; D gene: -; J gene: TRBJ2-1; CDR3 protein: CASAIGGGEQFF; CDR3 DNA: TGTGCCAGCGCCATCGGGGGTGGTGAGCAGTTCTTC
clone size: -; V gene: TRBV20-1; D gene: -; J gene: TRBJ2-5; CDR3 protein: CSARGGGPQETQYF; CDR3 DNA: TGCAGTGCTAGAGGCGGGGGCCCACAAGAGACCCAGTACTTC
clone size: few; V gene: TRBV5-1; D gene: -; J gene: TRBJ2-7; CDR3 protein: CASSFTDSYEQYF; CDR3 DNA: TGCGCCAGCAGCTTCACTGACAGCTACGAGCAGTACTTC
clone size: -; V gene: TRBV10-3; D gene: TRBD1; J gene: TRBJ2-7; CDR3 protein: CAITARTGNSYEQYF; CDR3 DNA: TGTGCCATCACCGCCCGGACAGGGAACTCCTACGAGCAGTACTTC
clone size: -; V gene: TRBV20-1; D gene: -; J gene: TRBJ2-3; CDR3 protein: CSALTGPRTDTQYF; CDR3 DNA: TGCAGTGCTCTGACAGGCCCGCGCACAGATACGCAGTATTTT
clone size: -; V gene: TRBV11-2; D gene: -; J gene: TRBJ2-3; CDR3 protein: CASSSAVADTQYF; CDR3 DNA: TGTGCCAGCAGCTCAGCGGTCGCAGATACGCAGTATTTT
clone size: -; V gene: TRBV7-9; D gene: -; J gene: TRBJ1-4; CDR3 protein: CASSRGATNEKLFF; CDR3 DNA: TGTGCCAGCAGCCGCGGTGCAACTAATGAAAAACTGTTTTTT
clone size: -; V gene: TRBV9; D gene: -; J gene: TRBJ2-1; CDR3 protein: CASSVEQVLRNEQFF; CDR3 DNA: TGTGCCAGCAGCGTAGAACAGGTCTTACGGAATGAGCAGTTCTTC
clone size: -; V gene: TRBV29-1; D gene: -; J gene: TRBJ2-1; CDR3 protein: CSVELGTNEQFF; CDR3 DNA: TGCAGCGTTGAGTTAGGGACCAATGAGCAGTTCTTC
clone size: few; V gene: TRBV7-8; D gene: -; J gene: TRBJ2-3; CDR3 protein: CASSLNEGSSTDTQYF; CDR3 DNA: TGTGCCAGCAGCTTAAACGAGGGATCTAGCACAGATACGCAGTATTTT
clone size: -; V gene: TRBV29-1; D gene: -; J gene: TRBJ1-4; CDR3 protein: CSVGYSNEKLFF; CDR3 DNA: TGCAGCGTTGGCTACAGTAATGAAAAACTGTTTTTT
clone size: once; V gene: TRBV7-2; D gene: -; J gene: TRBJ2-5; CDR3 protein: CASSSLGGIAETQYF; CDR3 DNA: TGTGCCAGCAGCTCCTTAGGTGGGATTGCGGAGACCCAGTACTTC
clone size: -; V gene: TRBV7-2; D gene: -; J gene: TRBJ2-5; CDR3 protein: CASSTSGHQETQYF; CDR3 DNA: TGTGCCAGCAGCACAAGCGGGCATCAAGAGACCCAGTACTTC
clone size: -; V gene: TRBV5-5; D gene: -; J gene: TRBJ1-1; CDR3 protein: CASSSFTEAFF; CDR3 DNA: TGTGCCAGCAGCTCGTTCACTGAAGCTTTCTTT
clone size: -; V gene: TRBV29-1; D gene: -; J gene: TRBJ2-7; CDR3 protein: CSIQGASYGQYF; CDR3 DNA: TGCAGCATACAGGGAGCATCCTACGGGCAGTACTTC
clone size: -; V gene: TRBV5-5; D gene: -; J gene: TRBJ1-2; CDR3 protein: CASSLASDSGYGYTF; CDR3 DNA: TGTGCCAGCAGCTTGGCCTCGGACAGCGGCTATGGCTACACCTTC
clone size: once; V gene: TRBV3-1; D gene: -; J gene: TRBJ2-5; CDR3 protein: CASSPAARETQYF; CDR3 DNA: TGTGCCAGCAGCCCAGCGGCTCGGGAGACCCAGTACTTC
clone size: once; V gene: TRBV20-1; D gene: -; J gene: TRBJ2-3; CDR3 protein: CSASLMWGADTQYF; CDR3 DNA: TGCAGTGCTAGCCTCATGTGGGGGGCAGATACGCAGTATTTT
clone size: -; V gene: TRBV2; D gene: -; J gene: TRBJ2-1; CDR3 protein: CASSDETSSYNEQFF; CDR3 DNA: TGTGCCAGCAGTGATGAAACCAGCTCCTACAATGAGCAGTTCTTC
clone size: -; V gene: TRBV20-1; D gene: TRBD2; J gene: TRBJ2-1; CDR3 protein: CSAESGGAGNEQFF; CDR3 DNA: TGCAGTGCTGAGAGCGGGGGGGCGGGTAATGAGCAGTTCTTC
clone size: -; V gene: TRBV5-1; D gene: TRBD2; J gene: TRBJ2-7; CDR3 protein: CASRWTSGAYEQYF; CDR3 DNA: TGCGCCAGCAGATGGACTAGCGGGGCTTACGAGCAGTACTTC
clone size: -; V gene: TRBV5-1; D gene: TRBD2; J gene: TRBJ2-1; CDR3 protein: CASSSPGLATNEQFF; CDR3 DNA: TGCGCCAGCAGCTCACCGGGACTAGCGACCAATGAGCAGTTCTTC
clone size: -; V gene: TRBV7-9; D gene: -; J gene: TRBJ2-7; CDR3 protein: CASSLSVNYEQYF; CDR3 DNA: TGTGCCAGCAGCCTATCGGTGAACTACGAGCAGTACTTC
clone size: -; V gene: TRBV7-6; D gene: TRBD1; J gene: TRBJ2-3; CDR3 protein: CASSSWEGDSGTQYF; CDR3 DNA: TGTGCCAGCAGCTCCTGGGAAGGGGACAGTGGTACGCAGTATTTT
clone size: -; V gene: TRBV3-1; D gene: -; J gene: TRBJ1-2; CDR3 protein: CASSYQGTYGYTF; CDR3 DNA: TGTGCCAGCAGCTATCAGGGAACCTATGGCTACACCTTC
clone size: -; V gene: TRBV2; D gene: -; J gene: TRBJ1-2; CDR3 protein: CASNQIYGYTF; CDR3 DNA: TGTGCCAGCAACCAGATTTATGGCTACACCTTC
clone size: -; V gene: TRBV6-2/TRBV6-3; D gene: -; J gene: TRBJ2-3; CDR3 protein: CATSPGLLTHTQYF; CDR3 DNA: TGTGCCACCTCTCCGGGACTCCTCACACATACGCAGTATTTT
clone size: few; V gene: TRBV20-1; D gene: TRBD1; J gene: TRBJ2-7; CDR3 protein: CSAWNDRGQDEQYF; CDR3 DNA: TGCAGTGCTTGGAATGACAGGGGGCAGGATGAGCAGTACTTC
clone size: -; V gene: TRBV10-3; D gene: -; J gene: TRBJ2-6; CDR3 protein: CAISEPGSASSGANVLTF; CDR3 DNA: TGTGCCATCAGTGAGCCGGGCAGCGCATCCTCTGGGGCCAACGTCCTGACTTTC
clone size: -; V gene: TRBV6-5; D gene: TRBD2; J gene: TRBJ2-1; CDR3 protein: CASSYGGLAGSYEQFF; CDR3 DNA: TGTGCCAGCAGTTACGGGGGACTAGCGGGATCCTATGAGCAGTTCTTC
clone size: -; V gene: TRBV28; D gene: -; J gene: TRBJ1-2; CDR3 protein: CASSSDGGYTF; CDR3 DNA: TGTGCCAGCAGTTCGGACGGGGGCTACACCTTC